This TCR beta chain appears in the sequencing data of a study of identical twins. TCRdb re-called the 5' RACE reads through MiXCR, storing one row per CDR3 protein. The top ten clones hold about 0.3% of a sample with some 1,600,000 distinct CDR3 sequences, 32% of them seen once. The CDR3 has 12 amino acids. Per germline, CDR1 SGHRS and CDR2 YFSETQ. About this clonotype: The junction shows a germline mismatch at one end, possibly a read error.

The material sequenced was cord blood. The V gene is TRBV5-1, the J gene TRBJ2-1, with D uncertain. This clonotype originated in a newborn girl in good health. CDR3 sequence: CASNLVRNERFF. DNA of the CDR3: TGCGCCAGCAACTTGGTGCGGAATGAGCGGTTCTTC.